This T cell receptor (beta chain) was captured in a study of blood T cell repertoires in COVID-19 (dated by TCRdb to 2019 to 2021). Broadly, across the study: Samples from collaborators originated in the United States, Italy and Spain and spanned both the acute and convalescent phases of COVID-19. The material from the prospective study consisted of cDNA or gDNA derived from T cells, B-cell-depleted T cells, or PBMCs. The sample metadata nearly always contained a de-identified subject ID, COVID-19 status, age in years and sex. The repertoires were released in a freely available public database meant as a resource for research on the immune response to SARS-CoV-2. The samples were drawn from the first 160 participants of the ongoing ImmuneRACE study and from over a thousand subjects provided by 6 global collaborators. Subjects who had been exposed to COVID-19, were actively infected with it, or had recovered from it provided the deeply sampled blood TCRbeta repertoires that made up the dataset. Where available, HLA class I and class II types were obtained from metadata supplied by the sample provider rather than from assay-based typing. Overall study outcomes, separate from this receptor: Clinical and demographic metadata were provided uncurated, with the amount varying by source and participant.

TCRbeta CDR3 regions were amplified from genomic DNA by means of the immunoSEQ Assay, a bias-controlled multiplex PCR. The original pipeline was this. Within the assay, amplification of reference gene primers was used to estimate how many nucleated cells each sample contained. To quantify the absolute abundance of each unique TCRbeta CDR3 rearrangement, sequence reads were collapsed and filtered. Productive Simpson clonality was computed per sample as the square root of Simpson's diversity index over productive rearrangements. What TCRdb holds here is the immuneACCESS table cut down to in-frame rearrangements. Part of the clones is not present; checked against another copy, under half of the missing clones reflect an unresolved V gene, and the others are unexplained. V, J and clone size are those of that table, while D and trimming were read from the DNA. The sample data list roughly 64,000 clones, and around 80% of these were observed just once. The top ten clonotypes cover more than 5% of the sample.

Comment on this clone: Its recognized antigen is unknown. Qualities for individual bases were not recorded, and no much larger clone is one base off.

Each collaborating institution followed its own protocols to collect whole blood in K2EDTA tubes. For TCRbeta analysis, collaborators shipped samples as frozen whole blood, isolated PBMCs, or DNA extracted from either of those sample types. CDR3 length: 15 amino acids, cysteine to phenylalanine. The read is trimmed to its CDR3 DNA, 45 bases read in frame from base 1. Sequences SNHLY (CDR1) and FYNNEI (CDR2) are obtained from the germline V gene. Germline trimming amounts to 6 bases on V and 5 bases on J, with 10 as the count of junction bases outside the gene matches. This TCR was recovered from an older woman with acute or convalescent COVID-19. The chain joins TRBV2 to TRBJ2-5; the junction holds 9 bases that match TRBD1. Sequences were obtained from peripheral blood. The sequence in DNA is TGTGCCAGCAGAGGGGACAGGGTAGTTAAGGAGACCCAGTACTTC. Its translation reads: CASRGDRVVKETQYF.